The 16 T cell receptor beta chains reported below all come from one sample, sequenced in a study of neoadjuvant nivolumab and ipilimumab in lung cancer. Repertoires were generated with immunoSEQ multiplex PCR, while TCRdb's copy carries only in-frame clones and drops some. The sample lists some 43,000 clones, roughly 90% occurring once. The sample here was blood, taken before neoadjuvant nivolumab, alone or with ipilimumab. The receptors originated from an adult with non-small cell lung cancer. Some clones in this sample may be carry-over from other donors' samples.

The rearrangement links TRBV6-5 to TRBJ2-7, with TRBD2 as a possible D gene (6 bases). The CDR3 contains 14 residues. V was shortened by 1 base and J by 6 bases, with 13 bases between the two germline ends. Germline CDR1 reads MNHEY; CDR2 reads SVGAGI. The CDR3: CASSYLEGSSEQYF. CDR3 sequence (DNA): TGTGCCAGCAGTTACTTGGAGGGGTCGTCCGAGCAGTACTTC.

This clone was observed a single time. This sequence joins TRBV2 and TRBJ1-2; the match to TRBD1 covers 10 bases. The germline V gene encodes CDR1 SNHLY and CDR2 FYNNEI. The length of the CDR3 is 15 residues. Trimming cost V 6 bases and J 3 bases; bases outside gene matches: 7. The chain's CDR3 is CASSDGQGDYYGYTF. The CDR3 coding sequence is TGTGCCAGCAGCGATGGACAGGGGGACTACTATGGCTACACCTTC.

The chain combines TRBV7-9 with TRBJ1-2, with TRBD1 matching over 8 bases. Germline CDR1 is SEHNR and CDR2 is FQNEAQ (reference sequence). V was pared by 8 bases and J by 4 bases, with 9 bases of the junction left unmatched. The CDR3 sequence is 14 residues long. The CDR3 nucleotides are TGTGCCAGCGCACCACGGACAGGGACCTATGGCTACACCTTC. This encodes CASAPRTGTYGYTF.

The CDR3 coding sequence is TGCAGCGTCCGATTAAAAGACAATTACAATGAGCAGTTCTTC. Its protein is CSVRLKDNYNEQFF. V usage is TRBV29-1 and J usage is TRBJ2-1; D gene ambiguous. Deletions cut 6 bases from V and 4 bases from J, with 16 bases between. The CDR3 has 14 amino acids. Germline CDR1 reads SQVTM; CDR2 reads ANQGSEA.

This chain connects TRBV6-5 to TRBJ2-7; TRBD1 agrees at 7 bases. V trimming: 2 bases; J trimming: 5 bases; junction bases outside the gene matches: 9. The CDR3 is 15 residues long. CDR1 is MNHEY and CDR2 is SVGAGI in the germline V gene. In nucleotides, the CDR3 is TGTGCCAGCAGTTACGATTTAGGGGGCTTGGACGAGCAGTACTTC. It yields the protein CASSYDLGGLDEQYF.

The chain uses TRBV20-1 and TRBJ2-3; D gene unclear. CDR3 size: 11 residues. CDR1 is DFQATT, CDR2 SNEGSKA, per germline (reference sequence). V lost 6 bases and J lost 8, with 12 bases in between. The CDR3 nucleotides are TGCAGTGCCCGACGGCCAGGTACGCAGTATTTT. Translated: CSARRPGTQYF.

The rearrangement uses TRBV9 and TRBJ2-2; D might be TRBD1 or TRBD2, each matching 5 bases. Trimming pared 0 bases from V and 5 bases from J, leaving 11 bases between. The length of the CDR3 is 15 residues. Germline lookup yields CDR1 SGDLS and CDR2 YYNGEE. CDR3 nucleotides: TGTGCCAGCAGCGTAGGGGGGACCTCTACCGGGGAGCTGTTTTTT. Protein: CASSVGGTSTGELFF.

This clone is a singleton in its sample. The chain employs TRBV7-9 and TRBJ1-2; weak D call: TRBD1 (5 bases). Trimming took off 5 bases at V and 8 bases at J, with 27 bases between the two ends. This CDR3 region has 17 residues. Germline CDR1 SEHNR, CDR2 FQNEAQ (reference sequence). The DNA of the CDR3 is TGTGCCAGCAGCCCCCTACCCCAGGGCTCCCAAGTGGGGGGCTACACCTTC. Amino acid sequence: CASSPLPQGSQVGGYTF.

The chain recombines TRBV7-9 with TRBJ1-2; 7 bases line up with TRBD1. The ends lost 5 bases at V and 8 bases at J; junction bases unmatched: 8. The CDR3 totals 13 residues. In germline, CDR1 is SEHNR, CDR2 FQNEAQ (reference sequence). The CDR3 protein is CASSRIDRDGYTF. CDR3 nucleotide sequence: TGTGCCAGCAGCCGAATCGACAGGGACGGCTACACCTTC.

The chain couples TRBV7-9 to TRBJ2-2, with D perhaps TRBD2 (5 bases). V lost 9 bases, J lost 0 bases, and 11 bases lay in between. The V gene's germline CDR1 is SEHNR and CDR2 FQNEAQ (reference sequence). The CDR3 spans 14 residues. The DNA for the CDR3 is TGTGCCAGTAAGACGGGATCGAACACCGGGGAGCTGTTTTTT. Amino acids: CASKTGSNTGELFF.

This chain links TRBV5-1 with TRBJ1-1, with TRBD1 matching over 7 bases. The CDR3 extends over 15 amino acids. Trimming removed 3 bases from V and 1 base from J; junction bases left unmatched: 6. Looked up from germline, CDR1 is SGHRS and CDR2 is YFSETQ. The CDR3 nucleotides are TGCGCCAGCAGCTCGACAGGGTTGGGGAACACTGAAGCTTTCTTT. Amino acids: CASSSTGLGNTEAFF.

The chain is built from TRBV19 and TRBJ2-7; 9 bases are shared with TRBD1. This CDR3 has 14 residues. The germline gives CDR1 LNHDA, CDR2 SQIVND (reference sequence). J was trimmed by 6 bases and V by 7 bases; bases with no gene match: 10. The DNA for the CDR3 is TGTGCCAGTACTTCAATCGGGGACAGGGTCGAGCAGTACTTC. Protein product: CASTSIGDRVEQYF.

The chain employs TRBV9 and TRBJ2-3; D not resolved. The CDR3 sequence is 16 residues long. The V and J ends lost 0 bases and 6 bases respectively, with 17 bases between them. Per the germline V gene, CDR1 is SGDLS and CDR2 is YYNGEE. This CDR3 is CASSVGNGLQRDTQYF. The CDR3 bases are TGTGCCAGCAGCGTAGGTAACGGCCTACAAAGGGATACGCAGTATTTT.

The rearrangement links TRBV27 to TRBJ2-5, with D possibly TRBD2 on 5 matching bases. Trimming cost V 2 bases and J 1 base, with 14 bases left between them. CDR3 size: 16 residues. Per the germline V gene, CDR1 is MNHEY and CDR2 is SMNVEV (reference sequence). CDR3 sequence: CASSLQLGRVQETQYF. Here the CDR3 DNA reads TGTGCCAGCAGTTTACAGCTAGGGCGGGTCCAAGAGACCCAGTACTTC.

The rearrangement joins TRBV2 to TRBJ2-7; D is ambiguous. V dropped 2 bases and J dropped 12 bases, with 14 bases sitting between them. Germline V gene data show CDR1 as SNHLY and CDR2 as FYNNEI. This CDR3 has 12 residues. CDR3 in DNA: TGTGCCAGCAGTGAACTTCGGATACGTCTGTACTTC. Its protein product is CASSELRIRLYF. Full variable domain (remainder filled in from reference TRBV2 and TRBJ2-7): EPEVTQTPSHQVTQMGQEVILRCVPISNHLYFYWYRQILGQKVEFLVSFYNNEISEKSEIFDDQFSVERPDGSNFTLKIRSTKLEDSAMYFCASSELRIRLYFGPGTRLTVT.

The chain uses TRBV7-9 and TRBJ2-1, with 8 bases identical to TRBD2. The CDR3 has 14 amino acids. Germline CDR1 reads SEHNR; CDR2 reads FQNEAQ (reference sequence). V lost 4 bases, J lost 9 bases, and 8 bases stayed unmatched. CDR3 coding DNA: TGTGCCAGCAGCTCGACTAATCGGGAGGGTGAGCAGTTCTTC. It translates to CASSSTNREGEQFF.